This is a list of T cell receptor beta chains from one sample in a study of blood T cells in healthy people across ages. TCRdb ran MiXCR on the 5' RACE reads and lists one entry per CDR3 protein. The table shows 1.5 million to 2 million distinct CDR3 sequences, with 34% occurring only once. Sequenced material: blood. The origin of the receptors is a woman under 40 in good health. The CDR3 runs from the conserved cysteine through the conserved F or W. The D gene is left open where the match is weak. Some rows mark clone size as missing; the rest say once, few, many or name a class of expanded clone.

>14|TRBV11-2|TRBJ1-1|NA|few
CASRSGYRVERAFF
TGTGCCAGCAGATCAGGATACAGGGTTGAGAGGGCTTTCTTT
>16|TRBV6-1|TRBJ1-6|TRBD1|many
CASSARQGAYNSPLHF
TGTGCCAGCAGTGCCAGACAGGGGGCTTATAATTCACCCCTCCACTTT
>16|TRBV3-1|TRBJ1-5|NA|many
CASSQDYPSSQQPQHF
TGTGCCAGCAGCCAAGATTACCCGAGTTCCCAACAGCCCCAGCATTTT
>20|TRBV24-1|TRBJ2-6|TRBD1|NA
CATSDFATGTYSSGANVLTF
TGTGCCACCAGTGATTTCGCGACAGGGACCTATAGCTCTGGGGCCAACGTCCTGACTTTC
>15|TRBV5-1|TRBJ2-1|NA|few
CASSFGTGLRYEQFF
TGCGCCAGCAGCTTCGGGACGGGGCTCAGGTATGAGCAGTTCTTC
>14|TRBV2|TRBJ1-5|NA|NA
CASKSTGSNQPQHF
TGTGCCAGCAAAAGTACAGGTAGCAATCAGCCCCAGCATTTT
>16|TRBV20-1|TRBJ2-3|TRBD2|many
CSAKVPGRAGTDTQYF
TGCAGTGCTAAGGTACCCGGGAGGGCCGGCACAGATACGCAGTATTTT
>17|TRBV3-1|TRBJ2-1|TRBD2|few
CASSRRDSGSPSNEQFF
TGTGCCAGCAGCCGTAGGGATAGCGGGAGCCCATCCAATGAGCAGTTCTTC
>13|TRBV3-1|TRBJ2-7|TRBD2|NA
CASSPSGRTRQYF
TGTGCCAGCAGCCCTAGCGGGAGGACACGGCAGTACTTC
>12|TRBV29-1|TRBJ2-5|TRBD2|many
CSVVSGKETQYF
TGCAGCGTCGTTAGCGGGAAAGAGACCCAGTACTTC
>14|TRBV6-1|TRBJ2-7|NA|few
CASKGGGSANEQYF
TGTGCCAGCAAGGGAGGGGGTTCGGCGAACGAGCAGTACTTC
>15|TRBV10-3|TRBJ2-7|TRBD1|few
CAISSPGQRSYEQYF
TGTGCCATCAGTAGCCCGGGACAGCGCTCCTACGAGCAGTACTTC
>14|TRBV4-1|TRBJ2-5|NA|few
CASGRLGVPETQYF
TGCGCCAGCGGAAGACTAGGGGTTCCGGAGACCCAGTACTTC
>14|TRBV7-2|TRBJ2-5|NA|NA
CASSPQGGFDEQYF
TGTGCCAGCAGCCCCCAGGGGGGGTTCGATGAGCAGTACTTC
>15|TRBV2|TRBJ1-1|NA|few
CASSENRVSNTEAFF
TGTGCCAGCAGTGAAAACAGGGTGAGCAACACTGAAGCTTTCTTT
>15|TRBV7-9|TRBJ2-7|NA|few
CASSLRGDSLYEQYF
TGTGCCAGCAGCTTAAGAGGGGACTCCCTCTACGAGCAGTACTTC
>16|TRBV7-2|TRBJ1-2|TRBD1|NA
CASSPSDRGRLGGYTF
TGTGCCAGCAGCCCGTCGGACAGGGGGCGTCTAGGTGGCTACACCTTC
>15|TRBV19|TRBJ2-1|NA|NA
CASTLGTSSYNEQFF
TGTGCCAGTACCCTAGGGACTTCTTCCTACAATGAGCAGTTCTTC
>16|TRBV6-1|TRBJ2-7|NA|NA
CASSEAIRGSSYEQYF
TGTGCCAGCAGTGAAGCGATACGAGGGAGCTCCTACGAGCAGTACTTC
>15|TRBV20-1|TRBJ2-1|NA|NA
CSARGVVADYNEQFF
TGCAGTGCTAGGGGGGTGGTAGCGGACTACAATGAGCAGTTCTTC
>15|TRBV25-1|TRBJ2-5|TRBD2|NA
CASSPPSGSRETQYF
TGTGCCAGCAGCCCCCCCAGCGGGAGTAGGGAGACCCAGTACTTC
>19|TRBV9|TRBJ2-6|TRBD2|few
CASSRGLAGPGFGANVLTF
TGTGCCAGCAGCAGGGGACTAGCGGGACCCGGGTTCGGGGCCAACGTCCTGACTTTC
>15|TRBV7-8|TRBJ2-7|NA|few
CASSLGFRTPNEQYF
TGTGCCAGCAGCTTAGGTTTTAGGACTCCCAACGAGCAGTACTTC
>13|TRBV29-1|TRBJ1-1|NA|few
CSVTRGVNTEAFF
TGCAGCGTTACCAGGGGAGTGAACACTGAAGCTTTCTTT
>18|TRBV20-1|TRBJ2-5|TRBD2|NA
CSARDRGLAGDFQETQYF
TGCAGTGCTAGAGATAGAGGGCTAGCGGGGGACTTCCAAGAGACCCAGTACTTC
>15|TRBV5-1|TRBJ2-1|TRBD2|NA
CASIQVAGGANEQFF
TGCGCCAGCATCCAGGTAGCGGGAGGGGCCAATGAGCAGTTCTTC
>12|TRBV24-1|TRBJ1-2|NA|NA
CASSDWTESYTF
TGTGCCTCCAGTGATTGGACAGAAAGCTACACCTTC
>16|TRBV20-1|TRBJ1-2|NA|NA
CSARTSLVSSNYGYTF
TGCAGTGCTAGAACGTCTCTAGTGTCCTCTAACTATGGCTACACCTTC
>17|TRBV3-1|TRBJ2-6|TRBD2|few
CASSPGLAGSGANVLTF
TGTGCCAGCAGCCCTGGACTAGCGGGTTCTGGGGCCAACGTCCTGACTTTC
>17|TRBV7-9|TRBJ2-3|NA|NA
CASSHTLSGVSTDTQYF
TGTGCCAGCAGCCACACCCTCTCCGGGGTTAGCACAGATACGCAGTATTTT
>14|TRBV11-1|TRBJ1-1|TRBD1|few
CASSIGTVNTEAFF
TGTGCCAGCAGCATTGGGACAGTGAACACTGAAGCTTTCTTT
>20|TRBV3-1|TRBJ2-1|TRBD2|NA
CASSQGSGGRSPLWYNEQFF
TGTGCCAGCAGCCAGGGGTCGGGCGGGAGGTCCCCGCTTTGGTACAATGAGCAGTTCTTC
>13|TRBV15|TRBJ1-1|NA|NA
CATSRPRGTEAFF
TGTGCCACCAGCAGACCCCGGGGCACTGAAGCTTTCTTT
>11|TRBV5-6|TRBJ2-3|NA|few
CANSLYDTQYF
TGTGCCAACAGCTTGTATGATACGCAGTATTTT
>16|TRBV2|TRBJ1-2|NA|few
CASREGSFLSYYGYTF
TGTGCCAGCAGGGAAGGGTCGTTCCTTTCCTACTATGGCTACACCTTC
>13|TRBV29-1|TRBJ2-7|NA|NA
CSVETRQRYEQYF
TGCAGCGTTGAAACTCGACAGCGCTACGAGCAGTACTTC
>11|TRBV14|TRBJ1-1|NA|NA
CASSLGETAFF
TGTGCCAGCAGCCTCGGTGAAACAGCTTTCTTT
>17|TRBV12-3/TRBV12-4|TRBJ2-7|NA|NA
CASSFGDRGPSSYEQYF
TGTGCCAGCAGTTTCGGGGATAGAGGGCCTAGCTCCTACGAGCAGTACTTC
>15|TRBV27|TRBJ2-1|NA|few
CASSQRGGVHNEQFF
TGTGCCAGCAGTCAAAGGGGAGGAGTCCACAATGAGCAGTTCTTC
>17|TRBV7-9|TRBJ2-3|NA|once
CASSLGRNPKGTDTQYF
TGTGCCAGCAGCTTAGGGAGGAACCCAAAGGGCACAGATACGCAGTATTTT